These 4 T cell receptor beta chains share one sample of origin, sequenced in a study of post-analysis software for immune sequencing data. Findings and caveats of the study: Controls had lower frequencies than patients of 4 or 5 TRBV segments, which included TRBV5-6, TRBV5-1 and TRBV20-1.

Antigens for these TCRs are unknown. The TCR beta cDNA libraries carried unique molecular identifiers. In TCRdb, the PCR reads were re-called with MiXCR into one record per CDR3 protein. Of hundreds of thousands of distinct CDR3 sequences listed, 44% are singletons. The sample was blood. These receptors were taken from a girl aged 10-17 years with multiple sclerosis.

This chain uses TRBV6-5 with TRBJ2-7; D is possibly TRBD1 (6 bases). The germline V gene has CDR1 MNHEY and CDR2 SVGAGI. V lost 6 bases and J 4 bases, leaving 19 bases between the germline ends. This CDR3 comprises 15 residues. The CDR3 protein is CASRFSGQSTYEQYF. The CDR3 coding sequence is TGTGCCAGCAGATTTTCCGGACAGTCCACTTACGAGCAGTACTTC.

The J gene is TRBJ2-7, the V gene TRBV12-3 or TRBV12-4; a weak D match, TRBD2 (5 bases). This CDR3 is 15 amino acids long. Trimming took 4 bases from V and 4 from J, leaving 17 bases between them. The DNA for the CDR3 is TGTGCCAGCAGTTGGAGAAGCTTTGGGAGTTACGAGCAGTACTTC. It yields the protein CASSWRSFGSYEQYF.

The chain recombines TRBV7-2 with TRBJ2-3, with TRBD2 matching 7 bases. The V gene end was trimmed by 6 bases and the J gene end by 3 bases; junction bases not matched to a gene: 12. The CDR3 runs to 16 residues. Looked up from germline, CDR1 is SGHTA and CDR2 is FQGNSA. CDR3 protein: CASSPILLASTDTQYF. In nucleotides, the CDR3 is TGTGCCAGCAGTCCGATATTACTAGCGTCTACAGATACGCAGTATTTT.

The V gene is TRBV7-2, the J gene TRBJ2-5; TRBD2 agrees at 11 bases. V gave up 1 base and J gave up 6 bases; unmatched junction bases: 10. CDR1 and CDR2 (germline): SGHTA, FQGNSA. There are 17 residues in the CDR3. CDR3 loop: CASSLVGSGGVGKTQYF. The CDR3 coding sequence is TGTGCCAGCAGCTTAGTGGGTAGCGGGGGGGTCGGAAAGACCCAGTACTTC.